A single sample gave rise to the 5 T cell receptor beta chains below, sequenced in a study of blood T cell repertoires in COVID-19. The assay was immunoSEQ multiplex PCR, and TCRdb's table has in-frame clones only and misses some. This sample has around 200,000 clones; just under 90% occur once, and the top ten carry about 0.95%. Sequencing was performed on peripheral blood. The receptors were gathered from a woman aged 18-29 years who had recovered from COVID-19.

J is TRBJ2-3 and V is TRBV6-6; 7 bases are shared with TRBD1. J lost 1 base, V lost 8 bases, and 6 bases had no gene match. CDR1 is MNHNY, CDR2 SVGAGI, per germline (reference sequence). The CDR3 has 14 residues. The CDR3 loop is CASFRTGGTDTQYF. Written as DNA, the CDR3 is TGTGCCAGCTTTCGGACAGGAGGCACAGATACGCAGTATTTT.

This clone was observed a single time. The chain recombines TRBV2 with TRBJ2-7, with no clear D. In germline, CDR1 is SNHLY, CDR2 FYNNEI. The CDR3 extends over 14 amino acids. Trimming cost V 4 bases and J 2 bases, with 12 bases left between them. CDR3 in amino acids: CASSGSTEAYEQYF. DNA for the CDR3: TGTGCCAGCAGTGGTTCCACAGAAGCCTACGAGCAGTACTTC.

CDR3 region: CASRPPGTTPLKLFF. For the CDR3, the DNA is TGTGCCAGCAGGCCCCCCGGGACAACTCCCCTAAAACTGTTTTTT. The chain recombines TRBV28 with TRBJ1-4; a weak D match, TRBD1 (6 bases). V was shortened by 6 bases and J by 10 bases, with 21 bases between the two germline ends. The germline gives CDR1 MDHEN, CDR2 SYDVKM. The CDR3 has 15 residues.

The chain is built from TRBV12-3 or TRBV12-4 and TRBJ2-1; no definite D call. Trimming took 3 bases from V and 5 from J, leaving 8 bases between them. The CDR3 covers 13 residues. The CDR3 nucleotides are TGTGCCAGCAGTTTGGTGGCGGACAATGAGCAGTTCTTC. Translated, it gives CASSLVADNEQFF.

The rearrangement links TRBV25-1 to TRBJ2-5; perhaps TRBD2 as D (6 bases). The CDR3 runs to 14 residues. The ends were cut back, 5 bases at V and 2 bases at J, with 12 bases in the middle. Per the germline V gene, CDR1 is MGHDK and CDR2 is SYGVNS. This CDR3 is CASSSLRGQETQYF. The CDR3 bases are TGTGCCAGCAGTAGTCTGCGGGGACAAGAGACCCAGTACTTC.